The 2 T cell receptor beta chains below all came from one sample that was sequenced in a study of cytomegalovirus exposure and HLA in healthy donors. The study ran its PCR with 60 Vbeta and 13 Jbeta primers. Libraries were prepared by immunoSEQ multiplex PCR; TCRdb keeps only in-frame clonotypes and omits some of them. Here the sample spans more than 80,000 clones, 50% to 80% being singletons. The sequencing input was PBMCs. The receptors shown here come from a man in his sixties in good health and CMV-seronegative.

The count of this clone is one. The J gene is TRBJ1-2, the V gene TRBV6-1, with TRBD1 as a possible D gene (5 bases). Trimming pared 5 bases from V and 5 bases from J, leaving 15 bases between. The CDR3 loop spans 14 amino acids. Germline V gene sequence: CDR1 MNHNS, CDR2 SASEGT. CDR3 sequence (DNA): TGTGCCAGCAGTAGGGGCATAATAGGTTATGGCTACACCTTC. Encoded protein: CASSRGIIGYGYTF.

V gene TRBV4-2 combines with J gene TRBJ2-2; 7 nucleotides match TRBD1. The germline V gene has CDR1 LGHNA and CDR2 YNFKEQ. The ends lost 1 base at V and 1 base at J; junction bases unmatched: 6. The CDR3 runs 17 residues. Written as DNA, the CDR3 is TGTGCCAGCAGCCAAGGGGGGACAGAGATGAACACCGGGGAGCTGTTTTTT. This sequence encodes CASSQGGTEMNTGELFF.